This is a list of T cell receptor beta chains from one sample in a study of regulatory T cells in long-lasting Graves disease. From the multiplex PCR reads, TCRdb called clonotypes with MiXCR, one entry per CDR3 protein. The data hold about 290,000 distinct CDR3 sequences, with 20% to 25% observed a single time. Source: peripheral blood mononuclear cells (PBMCs), taken when the disease was refractory, from a patient treated with antithyroid drugs. Source of these receptors: a female donor with Graves disease. Both conserved end residues are part of each CDR3. Each record gives: clone size, J gene, D gene, V gene, CDR3 DNA, CDR3 protein. D genes are given only for firm matches. The size of a clone is reported for some rows only, either as once, few or many, or as a class for expanded clones.

>NA|TRBJ1-6|NA|TRBV28
TGTGCCAGCAGTTTGGGGGGGAGCGGTGCACCCCTCCACTTT
CASSLGGSGAPLHF
>few|TRBJ2-6|NA|TRBV7-9
TGTGCCAGCAGCTATGAAATAGGGGCCAACGTCCTGACTTTC
CASSYEIGANVLTF
>few|TRBJ1-2|NA|TRBV27
TGTGCCAGCAGTTTAGGGTCAGCTAACTATGGCTACACCTTC
CASSLGSANYGYTF
>many|TRBJ2-7|NA|TRBV28
TGTGCCAGCGGGTTAAACAGGCGGTACGAGCAGTACTTC
CASGLNRRYEQYF
>many|TRBJ2-7|NA|TRBV3-1
TGTGCCAGCAGCCAAGGTCAGGGAACTGGCTACGAGCAGTACTTC
CASSQGQGTGYEQYF
>many|TRBJ2-7|TRBD2|TRBV6-5
TGTGCCAGCAGTTCTGTAGCGGGAGGGTCTGGCGAGCAGTACTTC
CASSSVAGGSGEQYF
>NA|TRBJ2-5|TRBD2|TRBV6-5
TGTGCCAGCAGTTCCGCCGGGGAGGGGCGGCTGGAGAAGGAGTACTTC
CASSSAGEGRLEKEYF
>NA|TRBJ2-1|NA|TRBV27
TGTGCCAGCAGTTTAGTACAGGGGGGGCCCAATGAGCAGTTCTTC
CASSLVQGGPNEQFF
>NA|TRBJ2-3|NA|TRBV20-1
TGCAGTGCTGGTCGGGCCACAGATACGCAGTATTTT
CSAGRATDTQYF
>many|TRBJ2-7|NA|TRBV7-8
TGTGCCAGCAGCCCTGACAGAGACTACGAGCAGTACTTC
CASSPDRDYEQYF
>few|TRBJ2-5|NA|TRBV20-1
TGCAGTGCTAGTAGCCCCCGTGGAGGCGAGACCCAGTACTTC
CSASSPRGGETQYF
>NA|TRBJ2-7|TRBD2|TRBV18
TGTGCCAGCTCCCGTAGGACTAGCGGGAAAGGGAACTCCTACGAGCAGTACTTC
CASSRRTSGKGNSYEQYF
>many|TRBJ2-5|NA|TRBV20-1
TGCAGTGCTCCCCAAGAGACCCAGTACTTC
CSAPQETQYF
>few|TRBJ1-3|NA|TRBV28
TGTGCCAGCAGTTTAATACAGAATCCCTCTGGAAACACCATATATTTT
CASSLIQNPSGNTIYF
>NA|TRBJ1-3|NA|TRBV28
TGTGCCAGCATTCAAGCAGGCGAAGACGTCGGAAACACCATATATTTT
CASIQAGEDVGNTIYF
>NA|TRBJ2-2|NA|TRBV20-1
TGCAGTGCTAGAGATTCCGGGACGGGCACCGGGGAGCTGTTTTTT
CSARDSGTGTGELFF
>once|TRBJ2-1|TRBD2|TRBV2
TGTGCCAGCAGTGAAGATGTCAGCGGGAGTTACAATGAGCAGTTCTTC
CASSEDVSGSYNEQFF
>many|TRBJ2-2|TRBD1|TRBV30
TGTGCCTGGAGTGTTGACAGGGGAGCCGGGGAGCTGTTTTTT
CAWSVDRGAGELFF
>few|TRBJ2-7|NA|TRBV5-6
TGTGCCGGCAGCTTGGAAAAGGGAGGATGGTCCTACGAGCAGTACTTC
CAGSLEKGGWSYEQYF
>few|TRBJ2-2|NA|TRBV19
TGTGCCAGTACACATCACACCGGGGAGCTGTTTTTT
CASTHHTGELFF
>many|TRBJ2-7|TRBD2|TRBV7-2
TGTGCCAGCAGCCCCCGCATAGCGGGCGCCTACGAGCAGTACTTC
CASSPRIAGAYEQYF
>NA|TRBJ1-5|NA|TRBV27
TGTGCCAGCAGTTTATCGGGGTCCCTCAGAGGACCCCAGCATTTT
CASSLSGSLRGPQHF
>few|TRBJ2-2|TRBD1|TRBV18
TGTGCCAGCTCACCCCCTTGGACAGGGCAACACGGGGAGCTGTTTTTT
CASSPPWTGQHGELFF
>few|TRBJ2-7|NA|TRBV28
TGTGCCAGCAGTTTAAATCTCGACCGAACCCTTATCGTTTACGAGCAGTACTTC
CASSLNLDRTLIVYEQYF
>many|TRBJ2-5|NA|TRBV6-9
TGTGCCAGCAGTTCTTTCCTAACAGAGACCCAGTACTTC
CASSSFLTETQYF
>few|TRBJ2-7|NA|TRBV7-9
TGTGCCAGCAGCTTAAGGGGAGACTCCTACGAGCAGTACTTC
CASSLRGDSYEQYF
>once|TRBJ1-5|NA|TRBV7-8
TGTGCCAGCAGCTTAGGGAGGACACTTAGCAATCAGCCCCAGCATTTT
CASSLGRTLSNQPQHF
>few|TRBJ2-7|NA|TRBV7-9
TGTGCCAGCAGCTTAAGGGGAGCAGGGCAACCCGAGCAGTACTTC
CASSLRGAGQPEQYF
>few|TRBJ1-5|NA|TRBV19
TGTGCCAGTAGCTCGCGGATAAGCAGCAATCAGCCCCAGCATTTT
CASSSRISSNQPQHF
>NA|TRBJ2-2|NA|TRBV4-3
TGCGCCAGCAGCCAAGGCGATCGAGGGCTTACCGGGGAGCTGTTTTTT
CASSQGDRGLTGELFF
>few|TRBJ1-1|NA|TRBV20-1
TGCAGTGCTAGAGTCACCTGGTTGAACACTGAAGCTTTCTTT
CSARVTWLNTEAFF
>few|TRBJ1-1|NA|TRBV3-2
TGTGCCAGCCGTTTAGAAGCTTTCTTT
CASRLEAFF
>many|TRBJ2-2|NA|TRBV2
TGTGCCAGCAAACTACTAGCGAACACCGGGGAGCTGTTTTTT
CASKLLANTGELFF
>few|TRBJ1-1|NA|TRBV5-1
TGCGCCAGCACCTCCGGCGCAGCCCTGACCGAAGCTTTCTTT
CASTSGAALTEAFF
>few|TRBJ2-7|TRBD2|TRBV20-1
TGCAGTGTCACTAGCGGGAGTACCTACGAGCAGTACTTC
CSVTSGSTYEQYF
>many|TRBJ2-7|TRBD2|TRBV20-1
TGCAGTGCGAGACTGGGACTAGCGGGGTCCTACGAGCAGTACTTC
CSARLGLAGSYEQYF
>many|TRBJ2-7|TRBD2|TRBV11-2
TGTGCCAGCAGCCCTTTTGACGGGAGGCTCTACGAGCAGTACTTC
CASSPFDGRLYEQYF
>many|TRBJ2-7|NA|TRBV20-1
TGCAGTGCTAGCGGGGTAGGGGCCTACGAGCAGTACTTC
CSASGVGAYEQYF
>few|TRBJ2-7|NA|TRBV20-1
TGCAGTGCTAGACAGGGCCTCTCCTACGAGCAGTACTTC
CSARQGLSYEQYF
>NA|TRBJ2-5|NA|TRBV5-6
TGTGCCAGCAGCCTCCGGGACCACCTCCAAGAGACCCAGTACTTC
CASSLRDHLQETQYF
>few|TRBJ1-5|NA|TRBV10-3
TGTGCCATCGGGGACCCCAATCAGCCCCAGCATTTT
CAIGDPNQPQHF
>many|TRBJ1-2|NA|TRBV2
TGTGCCAGCAGTGAAAATGAGTACTATGGCTACACCTTC
CASSENEYYGYTF
>few|TRBJ2-7|TRBD2|TRBV29-1
TGCAGCGTTGAGAAAGCGGGAGGGGGGGAGCAGTACTTC
CSVEKAGGGEQYF
>few|TRBJ2-7|NA|TRBV9
TGTGCCAGCAGTGGCCACAGCTCCTACGAGCAGTACTTC
CASSGHSSYEQYF
>many|TRBJ2-7|NA|TRBV5-1
TGCGCCAGCAGCTTGTCCGACATGACCTCCTACGAGCAGTACTTC
CASSLSDMTSYEQYF
>few|TRBJ2-5|TRBD2|TRBV12-3/TRBV12-4
TGTGCCAGCACCACAGCGGGGAAAGAGACCCAGTACTTC
CASTTAGKETQYF
>NA|TRBJ2-1|TRBD2|TRBV6-9
TGTGCCAGCAGTTACTCTCCTAGCGGGGGATACAATGAGCAGTTCTTC
CASSYSPSGGYNEQFF